This entry lists 28 T cell receptor beta chains sequenced from one sample in a study of blood T cells in healthy people across ages. A J-beta primer mix and a sample-barcoded 5' primer were used in a second PCR of roughly 7 to 12 cycles. TCRdb re-analysed the 5' RACE reads in MiXCR, keeping a single row per CDR3 protein. The data show about 720,000 distinct CDR3 sequences, roughly 20% seen once. The sample was blood. Source of these receptors: a man between 65 and 85 years old in good health.

This clonotype was picked up a small number of times. The chain couples TRBV21-1 to TRBJ1-5; the tabulated D call, TRBD1, remains unverified against the DNA. TRBV21-1 is classified as a pseudogene. The CDR3 sequence is 14 residues long. CDR3 coding DNA: TGTGCCAGCACCAAGGGGGGCCACAATCAGCCCCAGCATTTT. Protein sequence: CASTKGGHNQPQHF.

Remarks on this clonotype: The final CDR3 position lacks the conserved phenylalanine or tryptophan, pointing to a likely read error. The DNA is omitted, as the CDR3 cannot be located on it reliably, and the CDR3 follows TCRdb's listing. The chain employs TRBV7-2 and TRBJ2-5; the D segment call TRBD2 is taken from the table without a DNA check. CDR1 and CDR2 from the germline V gene are SGHTA and FQGNSA. A total of 19 residues make up the CDR3, ends included. This CDR3 reads CASSLVPRLAGGHLDEQYV.

This clonotype was seen a handful of times. The rearrangement links TRBV6-1 to TRBJ2-3; the D gene could be TRBD1 or TRBD2 (5 bases each). The ends were cut back, 10 bases at V and 0 bases at J, with 20 bases in the middle. CDR1 is MNHNS, CDR2 SASEGT, per germline. This CDR3 is built from 16 residues. For the CDR3, the DNA is TGTGCCACCGGTCGAGGGGCCGTTTTGAGCACAGATACGCAGTATTTT. Protein sequence: CATGRGAVLSTDTQYF.

The chain is built from TRBV29-1 and TRBJ1-2, with a possible D match to TRBD1 (5 bases). Per the germline V gene, CDR1 is SQVTM and CDR2 is ANQGSEA. The CDR3 length is 13 residues. The germline V and J ends were trimmed by 3 bases and 5 bases, with 13 bases remaining between them. CDR3 in amino acids: CSVEKGLGYGYTF. The CDR3 nucleotides read TGCAGCGTTGAGAAGGGGCTGGGTTATGGCTACACCTTC.

The J gene is TRBJ1-2, the V gene TRBV20-1; 7 positions agree with TRBD1. Trimming at V came to 3 bases and at J to 2 bases, leaving 3 bases not matched to a gene. Germline CDR1 is DFQATT and CDR2 is SNEGSKA (reference sequence). The length of the CDR3 is 13 residues. The CDR3 DNA reads as TGCAGTGCTAGGACAGGGATAAACTATGGCTACACCTTC. Translated, it gives CSARTGINYGYTF.

This clonotype has more than one count but fewer than ten. V gene TRBV4-3 combines with J gene TRBJ2-1; the D is unclear. The CDR3 has 14 residues. Germline loops: CDR1 LGHNA, CDR2 YSLEER. The V end lost 0 bases, the J end lost 6 bases, and 9 bases lay between the germline ends. The chain's CDR3 is CASSQDSAFNEQFF. In DNA, the CDR3 is TGCGCCAGCAGCCAAGATTCCGCTTTCAATGAGCAGTTCTTC.

This clonotype appeared a few times. One junction end disagrees with the germline gene, perhaps due to a read error. V usage is TRBV4-1 and J usage is TRBJ1-6; TRBD1 might be the D (5 bases). CDR1 and CDR2 from the germline V gene are MGHRA and YSYEKL. The CDR3 covers 16 residues. For the CDR3, the DNA is TGCGCCAGCAGCGGGACGGAGAGCTCCTATAATTTACCCCTCCACTTT. Its translation is CASSGTESSYNLPLHF.

This clonotype was counted between two and nine times. This chain uses TRBV4-2 with TRBJ2-3, with 16 bases identical to TRBD2. Trimming removed 1 base from V and 12 bases from J; junction bases left unmatched: 10. This CDR3 is 17 amino acids long. The V gene's germline CDR1 is LGHNA and CDR2 YNFKEQ. The CDR3 nucleotides are TGTGCCAGCAGCCAAGTAGCCGGGACTAGCGGGGGGGCTCGTCAGTATTTT. This sequence encodes CASSQVAGTSGGARQYF.

This clonotype has at least ten counts. The chain recombines TRBV12-3 or TRBV12-4 with TRBJ2-5, with 10 bases aligning to TRBD2. This CDR3 spans 15 amino acids. V lost 6 bases to trimming and J lost 5 bases; unmatched junction nucleotides: 9. CDR3 DNA sequence: TGTGCCAGCAGCCTATCAACTAGCGGGATGGAGACCCAGTACTTC. The encoded protein is CASSLSTSGMETQYF.

Here the CDR3 DNA reads TGTGCCAGCAGCTTAACCCCCCTGGGTAGGGGAGGTGAAAAACTGTTTTTT. Protein product: CASSLTPLGRGGEKLFF. The J gene is TRBJ1-4, the V gene TRBV7-6; a possible D gene is TRBD1 (5 bases). Germline CDR1 SGHVS, CDR2 FNYEAQ. This CDR3 spans 17 amino acids. V lost 2 bases and J lost 7, with 20 bases in between.

This clonotype has more than one count but fewer than ten. This chain links TRBV20-1 with TRBJ2-3; no reliable D call. Deletions cut 4 bases from V and 5 bases from J, with 4 bases between. CDR1 and CDR2 (germline): DFQATT, SNEGSKA (reference sequence). The CDR3 is made up of 10 amino acids. As DNA, the CDR3 is TGCAGTGCTAAACGAGATACGCAGTATTTT. Translating gives CSAKRDTQYF.

Concerning this clonotype itself: One end of the junction does not line up with germline, which may come from a read error. V and J are TRBV7-9 and TRBJ1-6; D is unclear. The CDR3 runs 16 residues. Germline lookup yields CDR1 SEHNR and CDR2 FQNEAQ (reference sequence). The CDR3 protein is CASSLAQTSYNSLLHF. The CDR3 DNA reads as TGTGCCAGCAGCTTAGCCCAGACCTCCTATAATTCACTCCTCCACTTT.

This clonotype appeared a few times. Here the CDR3 reads CASSDPGASYEQYF. Here the CDR3 DNA reads TGTGCCAGCAGTGACCCTGGAGCTTCCTACGAGCAGTACTTC. The rearrangement uses TRBV6-5 and TRBJ2-5; D is ambiguous. Gene TRBJ2-7 matches the end of the DNA better, so the J call may be wrong. CDR3 size: 14 residues. The germline V gene has CDR1 MNHEY and CDR2 SVGAGI.

The chain links TRBV20-1 to TRBJ1-4, with D perhaps matching TRBD1 (5 bases). V gave up 6 bases and J gave up 1 base, with 12 bases separating them. This CDR3 contains 14 residues. The germline V gene encodes CDR1 DFQATT and CDR2 SNEGSKA (reference sequence). The CDR3 loop reads CSARDPQTNEKLFF. The CDR3 nucleotides read TGCAGTGCACGGGACCCGCAAACTAATGAAAAACTGTTTTTT.

CDR3 sequence (DNA): TGTGCCACCAGTGACCCCTCTCTAGCGGGAGGACGGGAGCAGTTCTTC. Its protein is CATSDPSLAGGREQFF. The V gene is TRBV24-1, the J gene TRBJ2-1; 11 bases match TRBD2. V shed 4 bases and J 10 bases; nucleotides not matched to a gene: 11. This CDR3 has 16 residues. CDR1 KGHDR and CDR2 SFDVKD come from the germline V gene.

In this sample, this clonotype turned up many times. This chain connects TRBV7-3 to TRBJ2-1; D unclear. Germline-derived CDR1 and CDR2 are SGHTA and FQGTGA. Between the trimmed V and J ends, which lost 1 base and 10 bases, there was a span of 8 bases. The CDR3 runs to 12 residues. The CDR3 nucleotides are TGTGCCAGCAGCTTAAACCCGGGCGAGCAGTTCTTC. Translation: CASSLNPGEQFF.

The J gene is TRBJ2-4, the V gene TRBV12-3 or TRBV12-4; D gene ambiguous. CDR3 length: 14 amino acids. Trimming stripped 2 bases from V and 0 bases from J, with 5 bases between. CDR3 residues: CASSLMLAKNIQYF. DNA for the CDR3: TGTGCCAGCAGTTTAATGCTAGCCAAAAACATTCAGTACTTC.

There are a few counts of this clonotype. The chain recombines TRBV5-1 with TRBJ2-3, with 8 bases aligning to TRBD2. The CDR3 consists of 14 residues. In germline, CDR1 is SGHRS, CDR2 YFSETQ. With 6 bases clipped from V and 7 bases from J, the junction kept 10 bases outside the gene matches. The CDR3 region has the DNA TGCGCCAGCACCAGCGGGGGAAGCAAAAATACGCAGTATTTT. This sequence encodes CASTSGGSKNTQYF.

The rearrangement joins TRBV19 to TRBJ1-4; perhaps TRBD1 as D (6 bases). The CDR3 runs 16 residues. V dropped 8 bases and J dropped 0 bases, with 16 bases sitting between them. Germline V CDR1 and CDR2: LNHDA, SQIVND (reference sequence). CDR3 in DNA: TGTGCCAGTTGGGACAAGGCGGCCGCAACTAATGAAAAACTGTTTTTT. It specifies CASWDKAAATNEKLFF.

This clonotype was counted between two and nine times. The chain is built from TRBV6-1 and TRBJ2-2; 11 bases fit TRBD2. The germline gives CDR1 MNHNS, CDR2 SASEGT. The junction had 5 bases not matched to a gene; V was cut back by 7 bases and J by 1 base. The CDR3 consists of 16 residues. The CDR3 bases are TGTGCCAGCACTACTGGGACTAGCGGGAACACCGGGGAGCTGTTTTTT. Amino acid sequence: CASTTGTSGNTGELFF.

A few counts support this clonotype. The chain joins TRBV14 to TRBJ2-3; D could derive from TRBD1 or TRBD2 (5 bases each). V dropped 0 bases and J dropped 2 bases, with 15 bases sitting between them. This CDR3 has 17 amino acids. CDR1 is SGHDN, CDR2 FVKESK, per germline. The DNA for the CDR3 is TGTGCCAGCAGCCAAGATCCAAACGGGGCCTACACAGATACGCAGTATTTT. Translating it yields CASSQDPNGAYTDTQYF.

The genes are TRBV4-1 and TRBJ2-5; 12 nucleotides align to TRBD2. The CDR3 is made up of 15 amino acids. V trimming: 1 base; J trimming: 5 bases; junction bases outside the gene matches: 2. Germline CDR1 is MGHRA and CDR2 is YSYEKL. CDR3 loop: CASSQGTSGIETQYF. The CDR3 coding sequence is TGCGCCAGCAGCCAAGGGACTAGCGGGATCGAGACCCAGTACTTC.

This chain uses TRBV28 with TRBJ2-5; no firm D call. The last part of the DNA fits TRBJ2-1 better; the J call may be wrong. From germline, CDR1 is MDHEN and CDR2 SYDVKM. The CDR3 is 11 residues long. CDR3 amino acids: CASSSNHEQFF. The DNA for the CDR3 is TGTGCCAGCAGCTCTAATCATGAGCAGTTCTTC.

This clonotype occurred many times. The gene calls are TRBV6-5 and TRBJ1-1; possibly TRBD1 for D (5 bases). The CDR3 contains 14 residues. V was trimmed by 0 bases and J by 1 base, leaving 6 bases between them. Germline V CDR1 and CDR2: MNHEY, SVGAGI. CDR3 coding DNA: TGTGCCAGCAGTTACTCGAGGGGGAACACTGAAGCTTTCTTT. Residues: CASSYSRGNTEAFF.

This clonotype was seen a few times. The gene calls are TRBV20-1 and TRBJ1-2, with unresolved D. The CDR3 totals 12 residues. Germline CDR1 and CDR2: DFQATT and SNEGSKA (reference sequence). V was trimmed by 1 base and J by 8 bases, leaving 11 bases between them. In DNA form, the CDR3 reads TGCAGTGCTAGAGTGCCGGGCGGCGGCTACACCTTC. Encoded protein: CSARVPGGGYTF.

The V gene is TRBV10-3, the J gene TRBJ2-1; D call uncertain. Trimming cost V 6 bases and J 4 bases, with 4 bases left between them. The CDR3 spans 11 residues. In germline, CDR1 is ENHRY, CDR2 SYGVKD. The CDR3 nucleotides read TGTGCCATCAGGGATTACAATGAGCAGTTCTTC. Translation: CAIRDYNEQFF.

The sample holds a few counts of this clonotype. This chain joins TRBV10-1 and TRBJ2-7; D might be TRBD2 (5 bases). Germline CDR1 WNHNN, CDR2 SYGVQD (reference sequence). The CDR3 extends over 13 amino acids. Deletions cut 5 bases from V and 9 bases from J, with 17 bases between. The CDR3 bases are TGCGCCAGCAGTCGGACTCCGGAGGTTGGGCAGTACTTC. Translating gives CASSRTPEVGQYF.

This chain connects TRBV13 to TRBJ2-2, with 8 positions matching TRBD2. Germline-derived CDR1 and CDR2 are PRHDT and FYEKMQ (reference sequence). This CDR3 is built from 15 residues. Losses at the gene ends were 5 bases for V and 3 bases for J; bases not matched to a gene: 5. The chain's CDR3 is CASSNYSGDTGELFF. Here the CDR3 DNA reads TGTGCCAGCAGCAATTATAGCGGGGACACCGGGGAGCTGTTTTTT.